The 20 T cell receptor beta chains below were found in one sample sequenced in a study of T cells in narcolepsy. Libraries were prepared by immunoSEQ multiplex PCR; TCRdb keeps only in-frame clonotypes and omits some of them. The profile shows about 34,000 clones, 80% to 85% of them singletons. The sequenced sample consisted of CD45RA- memory CD4+ T cells from PBMCs. The receptors shown here come from a human donor with narcolepsy.

The chain uses TRBV7-2 and TRBJ1-1; D perhaps matches TRBD1 (5 bases). In germline, CDR1 is SGHTA, CDR2 FQGNSA. The CDR3 contains 14 residues. The V and J ends lost 4 bases and 0 bases respectively, with 9 bases between them. CDR3 nucleotide sequence: TGTGCCAGCAGCTGGGGCGGCATGAACACTGAAGCTTTCTTT. Translating gives CASSWGGMNTEAFF.

The sample holds a few counts of this clone. The chain is built from TRBV19 and TRBJ2-4; the match to TRBD1 covers 10 bases. Unmatched junction bases numbered 6, after V lost 7 bases and J lost 0 bases. CDR3 length equals 16 residues. Germline V CDR1 and CDR2: LNHDA, SQIVND (reference sequence). CDR3 coding DNA: TGTGCCAGTACTCCCGGGACAGGGGAAGCCAAAAACATTCAGTACTTC. It translates to CASTPGTGEAKNIQYF.

The count of this clone is one. The junction shows a germline mismatch at one end, possibly a read error. The J gene is TRBJ2-2, the V gene TRBV14; unclear D gene. The CDR3 is 13 amino acids. The germline gives CDR1 SGHDN, CDR2 FVKESK. The CDR3 DNA is TGTGCCAGCAGCAAAGACATAACCGGGGAGCTGTTTTTT. This gives the protein CASSKDITGELFF.

The chain couples TRBV30 to TRBJ1-2; 7 bases map to TRBD1. The V and J ends lost 3 bases and 3 bases, in that order; junction bases with no gene match: 7. This CDR3 has 14 amino acids. Germline loops: CDR1 GTSNPN, CDR2 SVGIG (reference sequence). CDR3 sequence (DNA): TGTGCCTGGAGAAGAAGGGGGCTCTACTATGGCTACACCTTC. Protein: CAWRRRGLYYGYTF.

The J gene is TRBJ1-6, the V gene TRBV4-3; tentatively, D is TRBD1 (5 bases). V was pared by 1 base and J by 7 bases, with 14 bases between. Germline V gene lookup returns CDR1 LGHNA and CDR2 YSLEER. The CDR3 has 16 amino acids. The DNA for the CDR3 is TGCGCCAGCAGCCAAGTCGGGGCAGGAGGGAATTCACCCCTCCACTTT. Translated: CASSQVGAGGNSPLHF.

The chain recombines TRBV6-6 with TRBJ2-1; a weak D match, TRBD1 (6 bases). Trimming took 7 bases from V and 2 from J, leaving 15 bases between them. The CDR3 runs to 15 residues. Germline V gene lookup returns CDR1 MNHNY and CDR2 SVGAGI (reference sequence). CDR3 sequence: CASNTNRDPYNEQFF. Written as DNA, the CDR3 is TGTGCCAGCAATACAAACAGGGACCCCTACAATGAGCAGTTCTTC.

The DNA of the CDR3 is TGTGCCAGCAGCGTGTACGGAGGAGGCTACACCTTC. Its protein product is CASSVYGGGYTF. This chain joins TRBV11-2 and TRBJ1-2; D gene unclear. V lost 5 bases, J lost 8 bases, and 12 bases lay in between. Germline CDR1 reads SGHAT; CDR2 reads FQNNGV. The CDR3 has 12 residues.

This chain uses TRBV6-5 with TRBJ2-2; perhaps TRBD2 as D (5 bases). Germline values: CDR1 MNHEY, CDR2 SVGAGI. Trimming removed 0 bases from V and 8 bases from J, with 10 bases in between. The CDR3 covers 14 residues. Here the CDR3 reads CASSYSRGQGELFF. CDR3 coding DNA: TGTGCCAGCAGTTACTCACGCGGGCAGGGGGAGCTGTTTTTT.

V usage is TRBV2 and J usage is TRBJ1-1, with TRBD1 matching 9 bases. Germline CDR1 and CDR2: SNHLY and FYNNEI. Trimming cost V 6 bases and J 3 bases; bases outside gene matches: 8. The CDR3 contains 15 residues. CDR3 sequence: CASRAFTGGYTEAFF. The CDR3 bases are TGTGCCAGCAGGGCCTTTACAGGGGGCTACACTGAAGCTTTCTTT.

This clone was seen a handful of times. This chain uses TRBV6-5 with TRBJ2-7; D call uncertain. V gave up 5 bases and J gave up 2 bases, with 4 bases separating them. Germline CDR1 and CDR2: MNHEY and SVGAGI. The length of the CDR3 is 11 residues. CDR3 DNA sequence: TGTGCCAGCAGTGAACCCTACGAGCAGTACTTC. It encodes CASSEPYEQYF.

This chain joins TRBV18 and TRBJ2-7; D is unresolved. V shed 4 bases and J shed 0 bases, with 7 bases lying between them. The CDR3 sequence is 13 residues long. Germline loops: CDR1 KGHSH, CDR2 LQKENI. CDR3 sequence (DNA): TGTGCCAGCTCACTAGGACCCTCCTACGAGCAGTACTTC. Its protein is CASSLGPSYEQYF.

V and J are TRBV28 and TRBJ2-3, with 9 nucleotides matching TRBD2. CDR3 length: 17 residues. The V and J ends lost 1 base and 3 bases, in that order; junction bases with no gene match: 8. The germline V gene has CDR1 MDHEN and CDR2 SYDVKM. The CDR3 sequence is CASSLYWLAGRTDTQYF. CDR3 DNA: TGTGCCAGCAGTTTATATTGGCTAGCGGGAAGAACAGATACGCAGTATTTT.

The chain links TRBV29-1 to TRBJ1-2; a weak D match, TRBD1 (6 bases). V shed 0 bases and J shed 6 bases, with 8 bases lying between them. The V gene's germline CDR1 is SQVTM and CDR2 ANQGSEA. This CDR3 is 12 amino acids long. CDR3 sequence: CSVEEQGHGYTF. CDR3 bases: TGCAGCGTTGAAGAACAGGGCCATGGCTACACCTTC.

The V and J genes are TRBV6-5 and TRBJ1-4; possibly TRBD1 for D (6 bases). Trimming took off 6 bases at V and 10 bases at J, with 21 bases between the two ends. In germline, CDR1 is MNHEY, CDR2 SVGAGI. This CDR3 region has 15 residues. In nucleotides, the CDR3 is TGTGCCAGCAGCCCTCATGTCCCGGGACAAGGAAAACTGTTTTTT. Translated, it gives CASSPHVPGQGKLFF.

This clone was counted a few times. The chain combines TRBV19 with TRBJ1-6; the D is unclear. The CDR3 spans 12 residues. Germline CDR1 reads LNHDA; CDR2 reads SQIVND (reference sequence). CDR3 region: CGSGRTNSPLHF. CDR3 DNA sequence: TGTGGCTCCGGGCGGACTAATTCACCCCTCCACTTT.

The chain carries TRBV5-1 and TRBJ1-4; a possible D gene is TRBD1 (5 bases). The CDR3 is 13 amino acids. Trimming removed 7 bases at V and 8 bases at J, with 15 bases between. The germline V gene has CDR1 SGHRS and CDR2 YFSETQ. The CDR3 DNA sequence: TGCGCCAGCGCACGGGACGGCGGGGAAAAACTGTTTTTT. Its protein product is CASARDGGEKLFF.

This sequence joins TRBV10-1 and TRBJ2-1; D gene uncertain. Germline V lookup: CDR1 WNHNN, CDR2 SYGVQD (reference sequence). The CDR3 consists of 15 residues. Trimming took 0 bases from V and 2 from J, leaving 8 bases between them. The CDR3 region has the DNA TGCGCCAGCAGTGAGTCCGCAGGTACCTACAATGAGCAGTTCTTC. It is translated as CASSESAGTYNEQFF.

The chain carries TRBV5-1 and TRBJ1-3; D might be TRBD1 (5 bases). The CDR3 totals 15 residues. V dropped 1 base and J dropped 2 bases, with 10 bases sitting between them. The V gene's germline CDR1 is SGHRS and CDR2 YFSETQ. The DNA for the CDR3 is TGCGCCAGCAGCTTGATAGGGACGACTGGAAACACCATATATTTT. It encodes CASSLIGTTGNTIYF.

Only one count was recorded for this clone. The DNA of the CDR3 is TGTGCCAGCAGATCCTCGGGCACCACCAAAATGAGCGAGCAGTACTTC. Translation gives CASRSSGTTKMSEQYF. The chain recombines TRBV28 with TRBJ2-7; the D is unclear. This CDR3 has 16 residues. Germline CDR1 is MDHEN and CDR2 is SYDVKM. V shed 6 bases and J shed 6 bases, with 24 bases lying between them.

The V call is TRBV19, the J call TRBJ1-5; 12 bases agree with TRBD1. Germline V CDR1 and CDR2: LNHDA, SQIVND (reference sequence). This CDR3 has 15 residues. V shed 4 bases and J 5 bases; nucleotides not matched to a gene: 3. The CDR3 protein is CASSKGQGAYQPQHF. CDR3 coding DNA: TGTGCCAGTAGTAAGGGACAGGGGGCATATCAGCCCCAGCATTTT.